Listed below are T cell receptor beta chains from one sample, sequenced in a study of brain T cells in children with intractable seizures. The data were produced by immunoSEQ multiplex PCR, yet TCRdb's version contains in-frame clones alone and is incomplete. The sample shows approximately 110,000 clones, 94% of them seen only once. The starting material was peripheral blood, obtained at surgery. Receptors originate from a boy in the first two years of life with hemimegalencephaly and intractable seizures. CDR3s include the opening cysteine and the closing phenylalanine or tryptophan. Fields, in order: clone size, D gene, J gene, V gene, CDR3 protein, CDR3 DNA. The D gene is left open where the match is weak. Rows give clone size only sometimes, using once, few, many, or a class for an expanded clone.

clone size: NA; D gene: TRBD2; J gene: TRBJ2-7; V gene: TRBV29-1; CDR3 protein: CSASGVKGEQYF; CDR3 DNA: TGCAGCGCTAGCGGGGTGAAGGGCGAGCAGTACTTC
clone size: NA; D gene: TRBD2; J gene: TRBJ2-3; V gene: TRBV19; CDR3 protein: CASRGVRRTSVTDTQYF; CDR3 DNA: TGTGCCAGTCGGGGGGTAAGAAGGACTAGCGTCACAGATACGCAGTATTTT
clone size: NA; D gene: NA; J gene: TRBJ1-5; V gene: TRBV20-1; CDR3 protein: CSASQGASNQPQHF; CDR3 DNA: TGCAGTGCTAGTCAGGGAGCCAGCAATCAGCCCCAGCATTTT
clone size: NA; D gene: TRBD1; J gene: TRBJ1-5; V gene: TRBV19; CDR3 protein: CASTGQGSQPQHF; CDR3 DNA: TGTGCCAGTACTGGACAGGGGTCCCAGCCCCAGCATTTT
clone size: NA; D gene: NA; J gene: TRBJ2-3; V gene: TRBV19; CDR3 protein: CASSIWSGGADTQYF; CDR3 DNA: TGTGCCAGTAGTATTTGGAGCGGTGGGGCGGATACGCAGTATTTT
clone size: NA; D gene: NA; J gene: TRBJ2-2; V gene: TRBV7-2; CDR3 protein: CASSLVANTGELFF; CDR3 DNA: TGTGCCAGCAGCTTAGTGGCGAACACCGGGGAGCTGTTTTTT
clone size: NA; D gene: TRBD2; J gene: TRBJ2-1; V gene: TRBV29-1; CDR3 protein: CSARYGTSHQFF; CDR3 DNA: TGCAGCGCGAGGTACGGGACTAGCCATCAGTTCTTC
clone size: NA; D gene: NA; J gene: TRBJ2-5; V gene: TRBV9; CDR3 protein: CASSAYQETQYF; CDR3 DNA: TGTGCCAGCAGCGCGTACCAAGAGACCCAGTACTTC
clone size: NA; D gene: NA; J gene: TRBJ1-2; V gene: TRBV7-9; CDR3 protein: CASSPLGGTSYGYTF; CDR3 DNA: TGTGCCAGCAGCCCCTTGGGAGGCACCTCTTATGGCTACACCTTC
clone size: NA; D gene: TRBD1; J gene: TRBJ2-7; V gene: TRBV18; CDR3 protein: CASSLLGQGLTSRRYEQYF; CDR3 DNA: TGTGCCAGCTCACTTTTGGGACAGGGGCTTACTAGCCGTAGGTACGAGCAGTACTTC
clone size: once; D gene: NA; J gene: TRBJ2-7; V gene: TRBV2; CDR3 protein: CASLAVSYEQYF; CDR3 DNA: TGTGCCAGCTTGGCCGTTTCCTACGAGCAGTACTTC
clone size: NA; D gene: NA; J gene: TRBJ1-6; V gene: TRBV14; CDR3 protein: CASSLRSYNSPLHF; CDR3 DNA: TGTGCCAGCAGCCTAAGGTCCTATAATTCACCCCTCCACTTT
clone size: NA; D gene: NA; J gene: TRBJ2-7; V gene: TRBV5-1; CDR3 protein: CASSFNAQDEQYF; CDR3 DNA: TGCGCCAGCAGCTTTAACGCTCAAGACGAGCAGTACTTC
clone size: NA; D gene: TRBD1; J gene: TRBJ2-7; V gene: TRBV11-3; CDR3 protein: CASSGGTGLYEQYF; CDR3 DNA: TGTGCCAGCAGCGGGGGGACAGGGCTCTACGAGCAGTACTTC
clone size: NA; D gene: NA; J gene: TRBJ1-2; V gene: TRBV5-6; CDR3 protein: CASSLDKFYGYTF; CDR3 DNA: TGTGCCAGCAGCTTGGACAAGTTCTATGGCTACACCTTC
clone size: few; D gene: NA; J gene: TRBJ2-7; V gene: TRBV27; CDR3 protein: CASRTYDSYEQYF; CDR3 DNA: TGTGCCAGCAGAACCTACGACAGTTACGAGCAGTACTTC
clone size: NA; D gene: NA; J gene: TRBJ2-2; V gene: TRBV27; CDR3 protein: CASSLTDGTGELFF; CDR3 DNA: TGTGCCAGCAGTTTGACAGATGGAACCGGGGAGCTGTTTTTT
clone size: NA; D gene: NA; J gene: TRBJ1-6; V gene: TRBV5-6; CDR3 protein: CASSASRAGSPLHF; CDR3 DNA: TGTGCCAGCAGCGCGAGCAGGGCGGGTTCACCCCTCCACTTT
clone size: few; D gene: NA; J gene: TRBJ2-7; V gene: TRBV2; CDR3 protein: CASRPGAGYEQYF; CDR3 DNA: TGTGCCAGCAGGCCGGGGGCGGGGTACGAGCAGTACTTC
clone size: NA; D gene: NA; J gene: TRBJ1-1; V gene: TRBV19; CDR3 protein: CASSINMNTEAFF; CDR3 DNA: TGTGCCAGTAGTATTAATATGAACACTGAAGCTTTCTTT
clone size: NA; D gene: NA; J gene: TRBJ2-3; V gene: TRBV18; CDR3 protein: CASSPPSRWDTQYF; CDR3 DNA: TGTGCCAGCTCACCTCCAAGTAGGTGGGATACGCAGTATTTT
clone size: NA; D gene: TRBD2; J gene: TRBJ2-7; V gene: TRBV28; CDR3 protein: CATGGVPVLKQYF; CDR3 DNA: TGTGCCACCGGGGGGGTCCCTGTCCTGAAGCAGTACTTC
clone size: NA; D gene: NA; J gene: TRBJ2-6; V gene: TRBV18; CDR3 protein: CASSPRGPQIAGANVLTF; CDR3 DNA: TGTGCCAGCTCACCCCGGGGCCCTCAAATCGCTGGGGCCAACGTCCTGACTTTC
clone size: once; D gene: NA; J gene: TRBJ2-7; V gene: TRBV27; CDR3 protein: CASSRAPGSYEQYF; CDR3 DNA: TGTGCCAGCAGTCGGGCGCCTGGCTCCTACGAGCAGTACTTC
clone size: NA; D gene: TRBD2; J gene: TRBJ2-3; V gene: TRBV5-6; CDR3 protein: CASSWGLAGVADTQYF; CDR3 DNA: TGTGCCAGCAGCTGGGGCCTAGCGGGAGTCGCTGATACGCAGTATTTT
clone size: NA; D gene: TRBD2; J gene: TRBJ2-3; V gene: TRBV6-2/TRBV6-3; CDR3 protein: CASSSSGGYTDTQYF; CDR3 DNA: TGTGCCAGCAGTTCCAGCGGGGGATACACAGATACGCAGTATTTT
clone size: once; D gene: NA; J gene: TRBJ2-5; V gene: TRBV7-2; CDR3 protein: CASSLVSEVTQYF; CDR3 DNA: TGTGCCAGCAGCTTAGTTAGCGAGGTGACCCAGTACTTC
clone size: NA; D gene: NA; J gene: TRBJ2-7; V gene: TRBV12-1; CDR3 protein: CASSPGTSASYEQYF; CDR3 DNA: TGTGCCAGCAGCCCGGGGACTAGCGCCTCCTACGAGCAGTACTTC
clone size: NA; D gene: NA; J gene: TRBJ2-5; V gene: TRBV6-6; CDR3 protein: CASSPHRQETQYF; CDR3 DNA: TGTGCCAGCAGTCCCCATAGACAAGAGACCCAGTACTTC
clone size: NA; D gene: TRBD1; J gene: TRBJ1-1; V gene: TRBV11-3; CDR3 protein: CASSVRQGIMNTEAFF; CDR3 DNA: TGTGCCAGCAGCGTTAGACAGGGGATCATGAACACTGAAGCTTTCTTT
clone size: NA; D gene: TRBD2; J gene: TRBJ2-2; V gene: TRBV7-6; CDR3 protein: CASSRRFMAGGPGTGELFF; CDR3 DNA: TGTGCCAGCAGCCGCCGTTTTATGGCGGGAGGGCCGGGCACCGGGGAGCTGTTTTTT
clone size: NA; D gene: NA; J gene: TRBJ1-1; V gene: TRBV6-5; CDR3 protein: CASTKTLANTEAFF; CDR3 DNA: TGTGCCAGCACCAAGACCCTGGCGAACACTGAAGCTTTCTTT